The 10 T cell receptor beta chains below come from one sample, sequenced in a study of T cell responses to AZD1222 COVID-19 vaccine. Generated by immunoSEQ multiplex PCR, the TCRdb table keeps only in-frame clones and is missing some. The sample has 150,000 to 200,000 clones, roughly 88% seen once; the top ten hold 4% to 5.5%. Sequenced here: peripheral blood, sampled 28 days after the second AZD1222 dose. The origin of the receptors is an adult who received the AZD1222 COVID-19 vaccine.

The rearrangement uses TRBV27 and TRBJ2-5; 13 positions agree with TRBD2. V lost 5 bases to trimming and J lost 2 bases; unmatched junction nucleotides: 5. Germline V CDR1 and CDR2: MNHEY, SMNVEV (reference sequence). This CDR3 contains 16 residues. CDR3 sequence (DNA): TGTGCCAGCAGTCTCCTACTAGCGGGGGGGCAAGAGACCCAGTACTTC. Its protein is CASSLLLAGGQETQYF.

CDR3 region: CASSHNSRVGIYNEQFF. In nucleotides, the CDR3 is TGTGCCAGCAGCCATAACAGCAGAGTAGGTATTTACAATGAGCAGTTCTTC. The genes are TRBV11-2 and TRBJ2-1; no definite D call. Trimming cost V 5 bases and J 4 bases, with 21 bases left between them. The CDR3 totals 17 residues. Germline V gene lookup returns CDR1 SGHAT and CDR2 FQNNGV.

V gene TRBV7-2 combines with J gene TRBJ1-1; 7 bases map to TRBD1. Looked up from germline, CDR1 is SGHTA and CDR2 is FQGNSA. This CDR3 is 17 amino acids long. J lost 0 bases, V lost 2 bases, and 9 bases had no gene match. In DNA, the CDR3 is TGTGCCAGCAGCTTATTGTGGCAGGGGGTAATGAACACTGAAGCTTTCTTT. Translated, it gives CASSLLWQGVMNTEAFF.

The chain combines TRBV6-5 with TRBJ1-6; possibly TRBD1 for D (5 bases). V was cut by 4 bases and J by 0 bases, with 10 bases left in between. Germline V gene lookup returns CDR1 MNHEY and CDR2 SVGAGI. The length of the CDR3 is 16 residues. The CDR3 DNA follows: TGTGCCAGCAGTTTCCGGGACGGCTCCTATAATTCACCCCTCCACTTT. Protein sequence: CASSFRDGSYNSPLHF.

The rearrangement links TRBV12-5 to TRBJ2-7; D is ambiguous. CDR1 is LGHNT and CDR2 is FRNRAP in the germline V gene. The CDR3 spans 12 residues. Trimming shortened V by 5 bases and J by 4 bases, and 9 bases separated the two germline ends. CDR3 sequence reads: CASGPRLYEQYF. CDR3 sequence (DNA): TGTGCTAGTGGTCCACGATTGTACGAGCAGTACTTC.

V gene TRBV5-5 combines with J gene TRBJ1-5; TRBD1 matches at 9 bases. V lost 2 bases to trimming and J lost 4 bases; unmatched junction nucleotides: 7. Germline CDR1 SGHKS, CDR2 YYEKEE (reference sequence). The CDR3 has 16 residues. CDR3 loop: CASSLGQGSPNQPQHF. The CDR3 DNA sequence: TGTGCCAGCAGCTTAGGACAGGGGTCCCCAAATCAGCCCCAGCATTTT. Complete variable domain (other parts from reference TRBV5-5 and TRBJ1-5): DAGVTQSPTHLIKTRGQQVTLRCSPISGHKSVSWYQQVLGQGPQFIFQYYEKEERGRGNFPDRFSARQFPNYSSELNVNALLLGDSALYLCASSLGQGSPNQPQHFGDGTRLSIL.

The chain joins TRBV19 to TRBJ1-5; D is undetermined. Trimming pared 6 bases from V and 0 bases from J, leaving 6 bases between. Germline loops: CDR1 LNHDA, CDR2 SQIVND (reference sequence). CDR3 length equals 13 residues. The CDR3 DNA is TGTGCCAGTAGCCAGTATAGCAATCAGCCCCAGCATTTT. Amino acid sequence: CASSQYSNQPQHF.

The genes are TRBV4-2 and TRBJ2-5; 7 bases align to TRBD1. CDR1 and CDR2 (germline): LGHNA, YNFKEQ. J was trimmed by 0 bases and V by 2 bases; bases with no gene match: 6. CDR3 length: 16 residues. The CDR3 is CASSQKGTAYQETQYF. The CDR3 DNA sequence: TGTGCCAGCAGCCAAAAAGGGACAGCGTACCAAGAGACCCAGTACTTC.

The chain couples TRBV7-9 to TRBJ2-5; TRBD2 matches at 9 bases. This CDR3 has 14 residues. The germline V gene has CDR1 SEHNR and CDR2 FQNEAQ (reference sequence). The trim removed 5 bases at V and 5 bases at J, leaving 6 bases unmatched. For the CDR3, the DNA is TGTGCCAGCAGCGCGGGGGGGCCTTGGGAGACCCAGTACTTC. Translating it yields CASSAGGPWETQYF.

The chain uses TRBV7-2 and TRBJ1-1; D is unclear. The CDR3 runs to 12 residues. The V end lost 5 bases, the J end lost 7 bases, and 11 bases lay between the germline ends. CDR1 and CDR2 from the germline V gene are SGHTA and FQGNSA. This CDR3 is CASSRSGLEAFF. The CDR3 DNA reads as TGTGCCAGCAGCCGTTCGGGCCTTGAAGCTTTCTTT.